Listed below are T cell receptor beta chains from one sample, sequenced in a study of memory B cells and T cells in multiple sclerosis. These receptors are not linked to any known antigen. TCRdb's table, derived via immunoSEQ multiplex PCR, lists solely in-frame clones and lacks some. The sample has roughly 30,000 clones; about 82% are singletons. Sequencing was carried out using PBMCs from blood kept in culture. These receptors originate from a human donor with multiple sclerosis. Both conserved end residues are part of each CDR3. The order of the fields is J gene, clone size, D gene, CDR3 length, V gene, CDR3 protein, CDR3 DNA. The D gene is left open where the match is weak. Clone sizes are given selectively: once, few, many, or a class where the clone is expanded.

j_call: TRBJ2-7
clone_size: once
d_call: -
cdr3_length: 17
v_call: TRBV5-4
cdr3_aa: CASSLRGAVGLPYEQYF
cdr3_nt: TGTGCCAGCAGCTTGCGGGGGGCGGTGGGGTTACCCTACGAGCAGTACTTC

j_call: TRBJ2-1
clone_size: -
d_call: -
cdr3_length: 11
v_call: TRBV2
cdr3_aa: CASSEDGEEFF
cdr3_nt: TGTGCCAGCAGTGAAGATGGGGAGGAGTTCTTC

j_call: TRBJ1-2
clone_size: -
d_call: -
cdr3_length: 13
v_call: TRBV11-2
cdr3_aa: CASSSTRNYGYTF
cdr3_nt: TGTGCCAGCAGCTCAACAAGAAACTATGGCTACACCTTC

j_call: TRBJ2-7
clone_size: few
d_call: -
cdr3_length: 12
v_call: TRBV7-9
cdr3_aa: CASSLDKTRQYF
cdr3_nt: TGTGCCAGCAGCTTGGACAAGACCCGGCAGTACTTC

j_call: TRBJ1-4
clone_size: -
d_call: -
cdr3_length: 15
v_call: TRBV11-2
cdr3_aa: CASSFRTPTNEKLFF
cdr3_nt: TGTGCCAGCAGCTTCCGGACTCCAACTAATGAAAAACTGTTTTTT

j_call: TRBJ1-2
clone_size: -
d_call: TRBD1
cdr3_length: 15
v_call: TRBV6-1
cdr3_aa: CASSEAGTGLYGYTF
cdr3_nt: TGTGCCAGCAGTGAAGCGGGGACAGGCCTTTATGGCTACACCTTC

j_call: TRBJ2-5
clone_size: -
d_call: -
cdr3_length: 15
v_call: TRBV7-7
cdr3_aa: CASSFLRGPQETQYF
cdr3_nt: TGTGCCAGCAGCTTTTTGCGGGGGCCCCAAGAGACCCAGTACTTC

j_call: TRBJ2-7
clone_size: once
d_call: TRBD1
cdr3_length: 14
v_call: TRBV2
cdr3_aa: CASREGQSSYEQYF
cdr3_nt: TGTGCCAGCAGAGAGGGACAGAGCTCCTACGAGCAGTACTTC

j_call: TRBJ2-6
clone_size: -
d_call: -
cdr3_length: 15
v_call: TRBV5-1
cdr3_aa: CASSLPSSGANVLTF
cdr3_nt: TGCGCCAGCAGTTTGCCCTCGTCTGGGGCCAACGTCCTGACTTTC

j_call: TRBJ2-6
clone_size: few
d_call: -
cdr3_length: 15
v_call: TRBV7-3
cdr3_aa: CASSYRASGANVLTF
cdr3_nt: TGTGCCAGCAGCTACAGGGCCTCTGGGGCCAACGTCCTGACTTTC

j_call: TRBJ2-7
clone_size: -
d_call: TRBD2
cdr3_length: 15
v_call: TRBV7-2
cdr3_aa: CASSFKAGGPYEQYF
cdr3_nt: TGTGCCAGCAGCTTCAAAGCGGGGGGGCCCTACGAGCAGTACTTC

j_call: TRBJ2-1
clone_size: -
d_call: -
cdr3_length: 15
v_call: TRBV7-6
cdr3_aa: CASSLIAETYNEQFF
cdr3_nt: TGTGCCAGCAGCTTAATCGCAGAAACCTACAATGAGCAGTTCTTC

j_call: TRBJ2-2
clone_size: -
d_call: -
cdr3_length: 16
v_call: TRBV6-6
cdr3_aa: CASKDGAVNLDGELFF
cdr3_nt: TGTGCCAGCAAAGACGGAGCGGTTAACCTCGACGGGGAGCTGTTTTTT

j_call: TRBJ1-5
clone_size: -
d_call: -
cdr3_length: 12
v_call: TRBV5-6
cdr3_aa: CASSLWEGPQHF
cdr3_nt: TGTGCCAGCAGCTTGTGGGAGGGGCCCCAGCATTTT

j_call: TRBJ2-1
clone_size: -
d_call: -
cdr3_length: 15
v_call: TRBV25-1
cdr3_aa: CASSAARGTNNEQFF
cdr3_nt: TGTGCCAGCAGTGCGGCCCGCGGAACTAACAATGAGCAGTTCTTC

j_call: TRBJ2-3
clone_size: -
d_call: -
cdr3_length: 12
v_call: TRBV13
cdr3_aa: CASSLSRDTQYF
cdr3_nt: TGTGCCAGCAGCCTAAGTAGAGATACGCAGTATTTT

j_call: TRBJ2-1
clone_size: -
d_call: TRBD1
cdr3_length: 14
v_call: TRBV19
cdr3_aa: CASSLGQNVNEQFF
cdr3_nt: TGTGCCAGTAGTCTGGGACAGAATGTCAATGAGCAGTTCTTC

j_call: TRBJ2-3
clone_size: -
d_call: -
cdr3_length: 12
v_call: TRBV6-5
cdr3_aa: CASSFSTDTQYF
cdr3_nt: TGTGCCAGCAGTTTCAGCACAGATACGCAGTATTTT

j_call: TRBJ2-6
clone_size: -
d_call: -
cdr3_length: 18
v_call: TRBV5-1
cdr3_aa: CASSSGRGTRTGANVLTF
cdr3_nt: TGCGCCAGCAGCTCGGGACGGGGAACTCGAACTGGGGCCAACGTCCTGACTTTC

j_call: TRBJ1-4
clone_size: -
d_call: -
cdr3_length: 14
v_call: TRBV19
cdr3_aa: CASSPSGGREKLFF
cdr3_nt: TGTGCCAGTAGCCCTTCCGGGGGTCGTGAAAAACTGTTTTTT

j_call: TRBJ1-2
clone_size: -
d_call: TRBD1
cdr3_length: 16
v_call: TRBV2
cdr3_aa: CASSPYDRDRGLGYTF
cdr3_nt: TGTGCCAGCAGTCCCTACGACCGGGACAGGGGGCTTGGCTACACCTTC

j_call: TRBJ2-1
clone_size: -
d_call: -
cdr3_length: 15
v_call: TRBV5-1
cdr3_aa: CASSEGQGKPNEQFF
cdr3_nt: TGCGCCAGCAGCGAGGGACAAGGGAAGCCCAATGAGCAGTTCTTC

j_call: TRBJ1-5
clone_size: -
d_call: -
cdr3_length: 16
v_call: TRBV19
cdr3_aa: CASSTSSGTYNQPQHF
cdr3_nt: TGTGCCAGTAGTACTTCCTCCGGGACATATAATCAGCCCCAGCATTTT

j_call: TRBJ2-7
clone_size: -
d_call: -
cdr3_length: 15
v_call: TRBV28
cdr3_aa: CASSLGSAASYEQYF
cdr3_nt: TGTGCCAGCAGTTTAGGTTCCGCTGCCTCCTACGAGCAGTACTTC

j_call: TRBJ2-3
clone_size: -
d_call: -
cdr3_length: 14
v_call: TRBV11-3
cdr3_aa: CASSSRDRPDTQYF
cdr3_nt: TGTGCCAGCAGCTCAAGGGATCGGCCAGATACGCAGTATTTT

j_call: TRBJ2-6
clone_size: -
d_call: -
cdr3_length: 19
v_call: TRBV5-1
cdr3_aa: CASSLNLLVGPSGANVLTF
cdr3_nt: TGCGCCAGCAGCTTGAATCTGCTCGTGGGACCCTCTGGGGCCAACGTCCTGACTTTC

j_call: TRBJ2-2
clone_size: -
d_call: TRBD2
cdr3_length: 17
v_call: TRBV5-4
cdr3_aa: CASSSGLAGVGIGELFF
cdr3_nt: TGTGCCAGCAGCTCGGGACTAGCGGGAGTAGGGATCGGGGAGCTGTTTTTT

j_call: TRBJ2-7
clone_size: -
d_call: -
cdr3_length: 16
v_call: TRBV5-5
cdr3_aa: CASSSTPRASLYEQYF
cdr3_nt: TGTGCCAGCAGCTCCACCCCGCGGGCCAGTCTTTACGAGCAGTACTTC

j_call: TRBJ2-5
clone_size: -
d_call: TRBD2
cdr3_length: 16
v_call: TRBV6-5
cdr3_aa: CASSSVHGTRSETQYF
cdr3_nt: TGTGCCAGCAGTTCCGTTCACGGGACTAGATCCGAGACCCAGTACTTC

j_call: TRBJ2-4
clone_size: -
d_call: -
cdr3_length: 15
v_call: TRBV9
cdr3_aa: CASSVGVVAKNIQYF
cdr3_nt: TGTGCCAGCAGCGTAGGGGTTGTAGCCAAAAACATTCAGTACTTC

j_call: TRBJ2-1
clone_size: -
d_call: TRBD2
cdr3_length: 14
v_call: TRBV28
cdr3_aa: CASSQAGGPNEQFF
cdr3_nt: TGTGCCAGCAGCCAAGCGGGAGGGCCTAATGAGCAGTTCTTC

j_call: TRBJ2-2
clone_size: -
d_call: -
cdr3_length: 14
v_call: TRBV10-3
cdr3_aa: CAISALARAGELFF
cdr3_nt: TGTGCCATCAGTGCTCTAGCGAGGGCCGGGGAGCTGTTTTTT

j_call: TRBJ1-1
clone_size: -
d_call: -
cdr3_length: 13
v_call: TRBV7-2
cdr3_aa: CASSLYRDAEAFF
cdr3_nt: TGTGCCAGCAGCTTATACAGGGATGCTGAAGCTTTCTTT

j_call: TRBJ2-7
clone_size: -
d_call: -
cdr3_length: 17
v_call: TRBV15
cdr3_aa: CATSRGRGTTVTYEQYF
cdr3_nt: TGTGCCACCAGCAGAGGTCGGGGGACCACAGTAACCTACGAGCAGTACTTC

j_call: TRBJ2-5
clone_size: -
d_call: TRBD1
cdr3_length: 14
v_call: TRBV7-6
cdr3_aa: CASSATGLVETQYF
cdr3_nt: TGTGCCAGCAGCGCGACAGGGTTGGTAGAGACCCAGTACTTC

j_call: TRBJ2-6
clone_size: -
d_call: -
cdr3_length: 15
v_call: TRBV6-5
cdr3_aa: CASSGGLSGANVLTF
cdr3_nt: TGTGCCAGCAGTGGGGGACTTTCTGGGGCCAACGTCCTGACTTTC

j_call: TRBJ2-6
clone_size: -
d_call: TRBD1
cdr3_length: 18
v_call: TRBV9
cdr3_aa: CASSVDETGSSGANVLTF
cdr3_nt: TGTGCCAGCAGCGTAGATGAGACAGGGAGCTCTGGGGCCAACGTCCTGACTTTC

j_call: TRBJ1-4
clone_size: -
d_call: TRBD1
cdr3_length: 18
v_call: TRBV7-8
cdr3_aa: CASSSDRVSLTTNEKLFF
cdr3_nt: TGTGCCAGCAGCTCAGACAGGGTTTCGCTTACAACTAATGAAAAACTGTTTTTT

j_call: TRBJ1-1
clone_size: -
d_call: -
cdr3_length: 14
v_call: TRBV6-1
cdr3_aa: CASSEVTGNTEAFF
cdr3_nt: TGTGCCAGCAGTGAAGTGACAGGGAACACTGAAGCTTTCTTT

j_call: TRBJ2-2
clone_size: -
d_call: TRBD1
cdr3_length: 19
v_call: TRBV7-6
cdr3_aa: CASSLRTPSRTGNTGELFF
cdr3_nt: TGTGCCAGCAGCTTACGCACTCCCAGTAGGACAGGGAACACCGGGGAGCTGTTTTTT

j_call: TRBJ1-5
clone_size: -
d_call: -
cdr3_length: 13
v_call: TRBV5-6
cdr3_aa: CASSLTPNQPQHF
cdr3_nt: TGTGCCAGCAGCTTGACCCCAAATCAGCCCCAGCATTTT

j_call: TRBJ2-1
clone_size: -
d_call: -
cdr3_length: 13
v_call: TRBV7-8
cdr3_aa: CVSAGRGRSEQFF
cdr3_nt: TGTGTCTCAGCAGGGAGAGGGAGGAGTGAGCAGTTCTTC

j_call: TRBJ2-7
clone_size: -
d_call: TRBD1
cdr3_length: 15
v_call: TRBV7-2
cdr3_aa: CASSLGGGQGYEQYF
cdr3_nt: TGTGCCAGCAGCTTAGGTGGGGGACAGGGGTACGAGCAGTACTTC

j_call: TRBJ1-2
clone_size: -
d_call: TRBD1
cdr3_length: 14
v_call: TRBV29-1
cdr3_aa: CSVRGTGDNYGYTF
cdr3_nt: TGCAGCGTTAGGGGGACAGGGGATAACTATGGCTACACCTTC

j_call: TRBJ1-3
clone_size: -
d_call: -
cdr3_length: 14
v_call: TRBV9
cdr3_aa: CASAGASSGNTIYF
cdr3_nt: TGTGCCAGCGCGGGAGCCAGCTCTGGAAACACCATATATTTT

j_call: TRBJ2-7
clone_size: few
d_call: -
cdr3_length: 14
v_call: TRBV12-1
cdr3_aa: CASRRDSNLCEQYF
cdr3_nt: TGTGCCAGCAGGCGGGACAGTAACCTTTGCGAGCAGTACTTC

j_call: TRBJ2-1
clone_size: -
d_call: -
cdr3_length: 13
v_call: TRBV25-1
cdr3_aa: CASSEYTTLWQFF
cdr3_nt: TGTGCCAGCAGTGAATATACCACCTTATGGCAGTTCTTC

j_call: TRBJ1-4
clone_size: large
d_call: -
cdr3_length: 16
v_call: TRBV28
cdr3_aa: CASSLFDRGGNEKLFF
cdr3_nt: TGTGCCAGCAGTTTGTTCGATAGGGGAGGTAATGAAAAACTGTTTTTT

j_call: TRBJ2-7
clone_size: -
d_call: -
cdr3_length: 12
v_call: TRBV5-1
cdr3_aa: CASSLGRDEQYF
cdr3_nt: TGCGCCAGCAGCTTGGGGAGGGACGAGCAGTACTTC

j_call: TRBJ2-7
clone_size: -
d_call: TRBD2
cdr3_length: 15
v_call: TRBV5-4
cdr3_aa: CASSLGRGRVSEQYF
cdr3_nt: TGTGCCAGCAGCTTGGGACGCGGGAGAGTATCCGAGCAGTACTTC

j_call: TRBJ2-3
clone_size: -
d_call: -
cdr3_length: 17
v_call: TRBV11-3
cdr3_aa: CASSSNDRDPTRDTQYF
cdr3_nt: TGTGCCAGCAGCTCGAATGATCGGGACCCCACACGGGATACGCAGTATTTT

j_call: TRBJ2-7
clone_size: -
d_call: -
cdr3_length: 15
v_call: TRBV5-4
cdr3_aa: CASSLGGQGRDEQYF
cdr3_nt: TGTGCCAGCAGCTTGGGGGGGCAGGGACGGGACGAGCAGTACTTC

j_call: TRBJ1-5
clone_size: -
d_call: -
cdr3_length: 15
v_call: TRBV10-2
cdr3_aa: CASSDGTSGDQPQHF
cdr3_nt: TGCGCCAGCAGTGATGGGACATCGGGGGATCAGCCCCAGCATTTT

j_call: TRBJ2-3
clone_size: -
d_call: TRBD2
cdr3_length: 15
v_call: TRBV2
cdr3_aa: CASTDSGVGADTQYF
cdr3_nt: TGTGCCAGCACCGATAGCGGGGTTGGGGCAGATACGCAGTATTTT

j_call: TRBJ1-1
clone_size: -
d_call: -
cdr3_length: 14
v_call: TRBV5-1
cdr3_aa: CASSIGAANTEAFF
cdr3_nt: TGCGCCAGCAGCATCGGTGCGGCGAACACTGAAGCTTTCTTT

j_call: TRBJ2-7
clone_size: -
d_call: TRBD1
cdr3_length: 14
v_call: TRBV2
cdr3_aa: CASSTDRGRDEQYF
cdr3_nt: TGTGCCAGCAGTACGGACAGGGGGCGCGACGAGCAGTACTTC

j_call: TRBJ2-3
clone_size: -
d_call: TRBD2
cdr3_length: 17
v_call: TRBV28
cdr3_aa: CASSHGLAGGTTDTQYF
cdr3_nt: TGTGCCAGCAGTCACGGACTAGCGGGAGGAACCACAGATACGCAGTATTTT

j_call: TRBJ2-7
clone_size: -
d_call: -
cdr3_length: 13
v_call: TRBV2
cdr3_aa: CASRYRNSYEQYF
cdr3_nt: TGTGCCAGCAGGTACCGGAACTCCTACGAGCAGTACTTC

j_call: TRBJ1-4
clone_size: -
d_call: -
cdr3_length: 14
v_call: TRBV28
cdr3_aa: CASTPQPGTSVAFF
cdr3_nt: TGTGCCAGCACCCCTCAACCCGGGACCTCGGTTGCGTTTTTT